The clone carrying this TCR beta chain occurred once. No antigen is known for it. TCRdb fed the RT-PCR reads into MiXCR, producing one record per CDR3 protein. The sample has about 500,000 distinct CDR3 sequences; roughly 7.6% are singletons. This entry comes from a study of response to subunit inactivated influenza vaccine. The J segment lost 3 bases and the V segment lost 0 bases, leaving 8 bases of the junction unmatched. The germline V gene has CDR1 DFQATT and CDR2 SNEGSKA (reference sequence). CDR3 length: 18 amino acids. Findings of the study overall: New T cells are recruited in small numbers by each seasonal influenza vaccination, according to the authors' suggestion.

Specimen: PBMCs from blood, collected less than 30 months after vaccination. The J gene is TRBJ2-6, the V gene TRBV20-1; TRBD1 matches 10 bases. This receptor was obtained from a man between 50 and 75 years old who received an inactivated influenza vaccine. CDR3 residues: CSARDLGQGLLGANVLTF. The DNA for the CDR3 is TGCAGTGCTAGAGATTTGGGACAGGGGCTACTTGGGGCCAACGTCCTGACTTTC.